This passage covers 6 T cell receptor beta chains from one sample sequenced in a study of response to subunit inactivated influenza vaccine. TCRdb re-derived calls from the RT-PCR reads in MiXCR, one entry per CDR3 protein. The data hold hundreds of thousands of distinct CDR3 sequences, with 7.6% observed a single time. Here the sequenced sample was PBMCs from blood, taken around 25 months after vaccination. Source of these receptors: a man aged 45 to 70 who received an inactivated influenza vaccine.

This clonotype was seen a few times. This rearrangement joins TRBV5-1 to TRBJ2-3; 11 bases match TRBD2. V shed 5 bases, J shed 5 bases, and the junction held 4 bases outside the gene matches. There are 14 residues in the CDR3. From germline, CDR1 is SGHRS and CDR2 YFSETQ. The CDR3 nucleotides are TGCGCCAGCAGGCTAGCGGGGGGTAGAGATACGCAGTATTTT. It specifies CASRLAGGRDTQYF.

This clonotype came up a few times. J is TRBJ1-4 and V is TRBV28; D is undetermined. The V gene's germline CDR1 is MDHEN and CDR2 SYDVKM. The V gene lost 2 bases and the J gene lost 3 bases, with 10 bases spanning the gap. The CDR3 runs 15 residues. CDR3 nucleotides: TGTGCCAGCAGTTTAGGGCCAGTAGCTAATGAAAAACTGTTTTTT. It yields the protein CASSLGPVANEKLFF.

The genes are TRBV13 and TRBJ2-3; D unclear. In germline, CDR1 is PRHDT, CDR2 FYEKMQ (reference sequence). The CDR3 extends over 14 amino acids. V lost 5 bases to trimming and J lost 3 bases, with 12 bases between them. For the CDR3, the DNA is TGTGCCAGCAGCCCCGACCAAGGGACAGATACGCAGTATTTT. Translating gives CASSPDQGTDTQYF.

This clonotype was counted ten times or more. This chain uses TRBV25-1 with TRBJ1-5; 8 bases align to TRBD1. From germline, CDR1 is MGHDK and CDR2 SYGVNS. This CDR3 is 17 amino acids long. Unmatched junction bases numbered 12, after V lost 8 bases and J lost 0 bases. The DNA for the CDR3 is TGTGCCAGCCCACACAAAGACAGGGGTCATAGCAATCAGCCCCAGCATTTT. It translates to CASPHKDRGHSNQPQHF. Filled out from reference TRBV25-1 and TRBJ1-5, the complete variable domain reads EADIYQTPRYLVIGTGKKITLECSQTMGHDKMYWYQQDPGMELHLIHYSYGVNSTEKGDLSSESTVSRIRTEHFPLTLESARPSHTSQYLCASPHKDRGHSNQPQHFGDGTRLSIL.

This clonotype was seen ten or more times. The V and J genes are TRBV7-2 and TRBJ1-2; 7 bases are a match to TRBD1. V lost 2 bases, J lost 4 bases, and 7 bases stayed unmatched. Germline lookup yields CDR1 SGHTA and CDR2 FQGNSA. The CDR3 extends over 15 amino acids. For the CDR3, the DNA is TGTGCCAGCAGCTTAACAGGGGAATGGAGCTATGGCTACACCTTC. It is translated as CASSLTGEWSYGYTF.

There are a few counts of this clonotype. V usage is TRBV2 and J usage is TRBJ1-1, with 9 nucleotides matching TRBD1. The germline V gene has CDR1 SNHLY and CDR2 FYNNEI. J was trimmed by 4 bases and V by 6 bases; bases with no gene match: 12. The CDR3 totals 16 residues. The CDR3 nucleotides are TGTGCCAGCAGCGCGACGGGACAGGGACCGAGCACTGAAGCTTTCTTT. Encoded protein: CASSATGQGPSTEAFF.